The 22 T cell receptor beta chains below were found in one sample sequenced in a study of CD8 T cells in ankylosing spondylitis. TCRdb used MiXCR to reprocess the 5' RACE reads, holding one entry per CDR3 protein. Of 250,000 or so distinct CDR3 sequences in the sample, over 9.5% were seen once. The source material was blood, either unsorted or a sorted T cell fraction (not recorded which). These receptors came from a male donor with ankylosing spondylitis or in good health (not recorded which).

This clonotype has only a few counts. The gene calls are TRBV4-2 and TRBJ2-1; tentatively, D is TRBD1 or TRBD2 (5 bases each). V lost 0 bases, J lost 6 bases, and 18 bases lay in between. The CDR3 contains 17 residues. Germline CDR1 is LGHNA and CDR2 is YNFKEQ. The CDR3 DNA sequence: TGTGCCAGCAGCCAAGACCCACAGGCCGACTATAGCAATGAGCAGTTCTTC. It codes for CASSQDPQADYSNEQFF.

This clonotype showed up many times. The rearrangement joins TRBV7-2 to TRBJ2-3, with D perhaps matching TRBD1 (6 bases). This CDR3 spans 14 amino acids. Germline loops: CDR1 SGHTA, CDR2 FQGNSA. V was pared by 5 bases and J by 3 bases, with 12 bases between. CDR3 loop: CASSGWGRTDTQYF. CDR3 DNA: TGTGCCAGCAGCGGGTGGGGGCGGACAGATACGCAGTATTTT.

This clonotype was observed a few times. A much more abundant neighbour one base away suggests this may be a read error. The rearrangement uses TRBV4-1 and TRBJ2-1, with 7 bases matching TRBD1. The CDR3 has 14 amino acids. Germline-derived CDR1 and CDR2 are MGHRA and YSYEKL. The CDR3 DNA sequence: TGCACCAGCACCCCAACAGGGGTCTACAATGAGCAGTTCTTC. Protein sequence: CTSTPTGVYNEQFF.

This clonotype was observed many times. This rearrangement joins TRBV28 to TRBJ2-7; D not certain. CDR3 size: 12 residues. V lost 5 bases and J 7 bases, leaving 12 bases between the germline ends. Germline V gives CDR1 MDHEN, CDR2 SYDVKM. CDR3 region: CASSEGLREQYF. The CDR3 region has the DNA TGTGCCAGCAGTGAAGGGTTGAGAGAGCAGTACTTC.

This clonotype occurred many times. V and J are TRBV5-1 and TRBJ1-3, with D unclear. The CDR3 loop spans 16 amino acids. Germline CDR1 reads SGHRS; CDR2 reads YFSETQ. The V end was cut by 4 bases, the J end by 0 bases, with 14 bases between. The CDR3 is CASSRSTESSGNTIYF. CDR3 nucleotide sequence: TGCGCCAGCAGCCGCTCGACTGAATCCTCTGGAAACACCATATATTTT. The full variable domain, in which reference TRBV5-1 and TRBJ1-3 provide the parts outside the CDR3, is KAGVTQTPRYLIKTRGQQVTLSCSPISGHRSVSWYQQTPGQGLQFLFEYFSETQRNKGNFPGRFSGRQFSNSRSEMNVSTLELGDSALYLCASSRSTESSGNTIYFGEGSWLTVV.

This clonotype was observed at least ten times. The chain recombines TRBV20-1 with TRBJ2-2; no definite D call. CDR3 length: 12 amino acids. V lost 3 bases to trimming and J lost 1 base, with 3 bases between them. The germline CDR1 and CDR2 sequences are DFQATT and SNEGSKA (reference sequence). The CDR3 bases are TGCAGTGCTAGGAAGAACACCGGGGAGCTGTTTTTT. Translating gives CSARKNTGELFF.

Worth noting for this clonotype: This may come from a read error, since a much larger clone is one base off. The rearrangement joins TRBV7-2 to TRBJ2-1; TRBD2 aligns across 11 bases. The CDR3 covers 16 residues. The V gene's germline CDR1 is SGHTA and CDR2 FQGNSA. The CDR3 protein is CASRLALAGGWDEQFF. The CDR3, as DNA: TGTGCCAGCAGATTAGCGCTAGCGGGGGGCTGGGATGAGCAGTTCTTC.

This clonotype was picked up many times. V usage is TRBV15 and J usage is TRBJ2-1; TRBD2 is a possible D gene (5 bases). This CDR3 comprises 14 residues. Trimming removed 1 base from V and 4 bases from J, with 8 bases in between. The germline gives CDR1 LNHNV, CDR2 YYDKDF (reference sequence). The CDR3 DNA is TGTGCCACCAGCAGAGGGGCGGGTTACAATGAGCAGTTCTTC. It specifies CATSRGAGYNEQFF.

In this sample, this clonotype turned up many times. This chain connects TRBV5-1 to TRBJ2-2; weak D call: TRBD2 (6 bases). The CDR3 is 13 residues long. The V gene's germline CDR1 is SGHRS and CDR2 YFSETQ. V was clipped by 4 bases and J by 6 bases, with 10 bases between them. CDR3 nucleotide sequence: TGCGCCAGCAGCCCGAGGGAGGCCGGGGAGCTGTTTTTT. Its protein product is CASSPREAGELFF. The entire variable domain, with the rest obtained from reference TRBV5-1 and TRBJ2-2, is as follows: KAGVTQTPRYLIKTRGQQVTLSCSPISGHRSVSWYQQTPGQGLQFLFEYFSETQRNKGNFPGRFSGRQFSNSRSEMNVSTLELGDSALYLCASSPREAGELFFGEGSRLTVL.

The chain carries TRBV12-3 or TRBV12-4 and TRBJ2-5; weak D call: TRBD2 (5 bases). The CDR3 totals 14 residues. Trimming removed 0 bases from V and 6 bases from J, with 11 bases in between. As DNA, the CDR3 is TGTGCCAGCAGTTTAGCCGGAAGGAGGCAGACCCAGTACTTC. It encodes CASSLAGRRQTQYF.

The chain is built from TRBV10-2 and TRBJ1-3; D not certain. The CDR3 loop spans 13 amino acids. Germline V CDR1 and CDR2: WSHSY, SAAADI. V was clipped by 6 bases and J by 0 bases, with 6 bases between them. The CDR3 DNA sequence: TGCGCCAGCAGGGCCGGCTCTGGAAACACCATATATTTT. Protein sequence: CASRAGSGNTIYF.

In its sample, this clonotype was seen many times. The rearrangement joins TRBV12-3 or TRBV12-4 to TRBJ1-1; TRBD1 might be the D (6 bases). Trimming cost V 5 bases and J 1 base, with 23 bases left between them. The CDR3 length is 18 residues. The CDR3 region is CASSIYLVGGRGNTEAFF. The CDR3 bases are TGTGCCAGCAGTATCTATTTGGTCGGGGGCAGGGGGAACACTGAAGCTTTCTTT.

This clonotype has just a few counts. V gene TRBV30 combines with J gene TRBJ2-3, with TRBD1 identical over 8 bases. Germline V CDR1 and CDR2: GTSNPN, SVGIG (reference sequence). V was pared by 5 bases and J by 0 bases, with 19 bases of the junction left unmatched. This CDR3 is built from 19 residues. DNA for the CDR3: TGTGCCTGGCGTCAGGGGGCTCTCAAACGGAAGACTAGCACAGATACGCAGTATTTT. Translated, it gives CAWRQGALKRKTSTDTQYF. The entire variable domain, with the rest obtained from reference TRBV30 and TRBJ2-3, is as follows: SQTIHQWPATLVQPVGSPLSLECTVEGTSNPNLYWYRQAAGRGLQLLFYSVGIGQISSEVPQNLSASRPQDRQFILSSKKLLLSDSGFYLCAWRQGALKRKTSTDTQYFGPGTRLTVL.

This clonotype was seen repeatedly, ten times or more. This chain connects TRBV5-1 to TRBJ2-3; possible D gene TRBD1, 6 bases. Trimming took off 3 bases at V and 2 bases at J, with 13 bases between the two ends. This CDR3 has 15 amino acids. CDR1 is SGHRS, CDR2 YFSETQ, per germline. Here the CDR3 DNA reads TGCGCCAGCAGCTGGGGGCGAGTCGACACAGATACGCAGTATTTT. As protein: CASSWGRVDTDTQYF.

About this clonotype: This may be a read error, as it is one base from a much larger clone. The V gene is TRBV7-9, the J gene TRBJ2-1; 7 nucleotides agree with TRBD2. From germline, CDR1 is SEHNR and CDR2 FQNEAQ (reference sequence). The CDR3 consists of 16 residues. After removal of 3 bases from V and 5 bases from J, the junction contained 10 bases not matched to a gene. The CDR3 DNA follows: TGTGCCAGCAGCTTCGGCGGGAGTAGGTGGAACAATGAGCAGTTCTTC. Residues: CASSFGGSRWNNEQFF.

This clonotype was picked up a small number of times. The chain has TRBV12-2 and TRBJ2-3; TRBD2, as called in the table, went unchecked against the DNA. TRBV12-2 counts as a pseudogene. This CDR3 spans 19 amino acids. This chain's CDR3 is CASRSPRDVAGGQQDTQYF. Written as DNA, the CDR3 is TGTGCAAGTCGCTCACCCCGCGACGTAGCGGGAGGGCAACAAGATACGCAGTATTTT.

This clonotype has a count of ten or more. The chain employs TRBV10-3 and TRBJ2-5; no clear D. Germline V gives CDR1 ENHRY, CDR2 SYGVKD. The CDR3 length is 15 residues. Between the trimmed V and J ends, which lost 2 bases and 1 base, there was a span of 11 bases. The CDR3 DNA reads as TGTGCCATCAGTGAGATCGTTCTGCCCCAAGAGACCCAGTACTTC. This sequence encodes CAISEIVLPQETQYF.

This clonotype was observed at least ten times. This chain uses TRBV29-1 with TRBJ1-2; TRBD1 agrees at 7 bases. Germline assignment: CDR1 SQVTM and CDR2 ANQGSEA. The CDR3 length is 15 residues. V gave up 6 bases and J gave up 4 bases; unmatched junction bases: 14. Here the CDR3 reads CSVLPQGGLGYGYTF. The CDR3 region has the DNA TGCAGCGTCCTGCCCCAGGGGGGGCTTGGCTATGGCTACACCTTC.

This clonotype was observed a few times. This chain connects TRBV18 to TRBJ2-5; 8 nucleotides line up with TRBD1. The length of the CDR3 is 15 residues. From germline, CDR1 is KGHSH and CDR2 LQKENI. With V trimmed by 2 bases and J by 2 bases, 4 bases remained unmatched. CDR3 sequence: CASSPMHRGQETQYF. The CDR3 nucleotides read TGTGCCAGCTCACCAATGCACAGGGGGCAAGAGACCCAGTACTTC.

This clonotype was counted many times. This sequence joins TRBV5-5 and TRBJ2-7; D is perhaps TRBD1 (6 bases). From germline, CDR1 is SGHKS and CDR2 YYEKEE (reference sequence). This CDR3 contains 14 residues. V was cut by 5 bases and J by 4 bases, with 16 bases left in between. The CDR3 coding sequence is TGTGCCAGCAGAACAGCGACAGGCGGGTACGAGCAGTACTTC. Protein: CASRTATGGYEQYF.

This clonotype was counted many times. This rearrangement joins TRBV3-1 to TRBJ2-7; 16 nucleotides match TRBD2. The CDR3 extends over 16 amino acids. CDR1 LGHDT and CDR2 YNNKEL come from the germline V gene (reference sequence). V lost 2 bases to trimming and J lost 4 bases; unmatched junction nucleotides: 2. The CDR3 nucleotides are TGTGCCAGCAGCCAACCGGGACTAGCGGGAGGGTACGAGCAGTACTTC. Its translation is CASSQPGLAGGYEQYF.

This clonotype was recorded many times. The rearrangement uses TRBV20-1 and TRBJ2-7; weak D call: TRBD2 (5 bases). This CDR3 spans 16 amino acids. With 5 bases removed from V and 4 bases from J, the gap between germline ends came to 24 bases. Looked up from germline, CDR1 is DFQATT and CDR2 is SNEGSKA (reference sequence). CDR3 protein: CSADRGWAGESYEQYF. The CDR3 DNA follows: TGCAGTGCTGACCGAGGGTGGGCGGGCGAGTCGTACGAGCAGTACTTC.